A selection of T cell receptor beta chains follows, all from one sample in a study of blood T cell repertoires in COVID-19. The assay was immunoSEQ multiplex PCR, and TCRdb's table has in-frame clones only and misses some. The sample includes over 100,000 clones, about 87% of them seen just once. Material: peripheral blood. Receptor source: a man aged 45-60 years with active COVID-19. Both conserved end residues are part of each CDR3. Fields, in order: clone size, J gene, D gene, V gene, CDR3 DNA, CDR3 protein. A D gene is named only where the DNA matches it firmly. Only some rows state a clone size, as once, few, many or a class for expanded clones.

>.|TRBJ2-7|TRBD2|TRBV2
TGTGCCAGCAGTGGACTAGCGAACGAGCAGTACTTC
CASSGLANEQYF
>.|TRBJ2-1|TRBD1|TRBV6-4
TGTGCCAGCAGCCCCCAGGGGGCAGCCTACAATGAGCAGTTCTTC
CASSPQGAAYNEQFF
>.|TRBJ1-6|TRBD1|TRBV7-8
TGTGCCAGCAGCTTGTACGGACAGGGGGATTCACCCCTCCACTTT
CASSLYGQGDSPLHF
>.|TRBJ2-1|TRBD2|TRBV6-4
TGTGCCAGCAGTGCCGGGACTAGCGGGGGGGACAATGAGCAGTTCTTC
CASSAGTSGGDNEQFF
>.|TRBJ1-5|TRBD1|TRBV5-6
TGTGCCAGCAGTTCTTGGGGACAGGTCTATAGCAATCAGCCCCAGCATTTT
CASSSWGQVYSNQPQHF
>.|TRBJ2-7|.|TRBV6-5
TGTGCCAGCAGTTACCGGGGGGCCTCCTACGAGCAGTACTTC
CASSYRGASYEQYF
>.|TRBJ1-1|.|TRBV7-9
TGTGCCAGCAGCTCCCCTGGGACATTCTTGAACACTGAAGCTTTCTTT
CASSSPGTFLNTEAFF
>.|TRBJ1-2|.|TRBV14
TGTGCCAGCAGCCACTCTCCCTATGGCTACACCTTC
CASSHSPYGYTF
>.|TRBJ1-1|TRBD1|TRBV6-1
TGTGCCAGCAGTGAAACAGGGGTTACTGAAGCTTTCTTT
CASSETGVTEAFF
>.|TRBJ2-7|TRBD1|TRBV5-6
TGTGCCAGCAGCTTTTCCCCGGGACAGGGACACTACGAGCAGTACTTC
CASSFSPGQGHYEQYF
>.|TRBJ1-6|.|TRBV2
TGTGCCAGCAGTGAAGGTCGCGGGAGGAATTCACCCCTCCACTTT
CASSEGRGRNSPLHF
>.|TRBJ2-7|.|TRBV19
TGTGCCAGCCGAGCATATACAGACTCCTACGAGCAGTACTTC
CASRAYTDSYEQYF
>.|TRBJ1-3|.|TRBV5-4
TGTGCCAGCAGCTTAGATAGAATGAACCCTGGAAACACCATATATTTT
CASSLDRMNPGNTIYF
>.|TRBJ1-2|.|TRBV5-4
TGTGCCAGCAGCTTAATACTCGAGGGAGGGGATGGCTACACCTTC
CASSLILEGGDGYTF
>.|TRBJ2-2|TRBD1|TRBV10-3
TGTGCCACACAAGGGACAGGGAACACCGGGGAGCTGTTTTTT
CATQGTGNTGELFF
>once|TRBJ1-1|.|TRBV12-3/TRBV12-4
TGTGCCAGCAGTTTAGGGGGGGGGACTGAAGCTTTCTTT
CASSLGGGTEAFF
>.|TRBJ2-7|TRBD2|TRBV5-1
TGCGCCAGCAGCTTGACTAGCGGGGGGATGACGAACGAGCAGTACTTC
CASSLTSGGMTNEQYF
>.|TRBJ1-3|.|TRBV10-3
TGTGCCACCGTAGTATCTGGAAACACCATATATTTT
CATVVSGNTIYF
>once|TRBJ2-7|.|TRBV20-1
TGCAGTGCTAGAGCTGCCTACGAGCAGTACTTC
CSARAAYEQYF
>.|TRBJ1-2|TRBD1|TRBV10-3
TGTGCCATCAGTGACGGGACAGGTTATGGCTACACCTTC
CAISDGTGYGYTF
>once|TRBJ1-4|TRBD1|TRBV7-9
TGTGCCAGCAGCTTTGGACAGGGAGGGGAAAAACTGTTTTTT
CASSFGQGGEKLFF
>once|TRBJ2-3|.|TRBV6-1
TGTGCCAGCAGTGAACGTCCTAGCGGCACAGATACGCAGTATTTT
CASSERPSGTDTQYF
>once|TRBJ1-1|.|TRBV4-1
TGCGCCAGCAGCCAAGAAGCCACCGGAAGGGGGGAAGCTTTCTTT
CASSQEATGRGEAFF
>.|TRBJ2-2|.|TRBV18
TGTGCCAGCTCACCACAGGGGGCCGGGGAGCTGTTTTTT
CASSPQGAGELFF
>.|TRBJ1-1|.|TRBV15
TGTGCCACCAGCCAACCGGGACTCCCGGGGACTGAAGCTTTCTTT
CATSQPGLPGTEAFF
>.|TRBJ1-4|.|TRBV29-1
TGCAGCGTTGGAAGACAAGGCGAAAAACTGTTTTTT
CSVGRQGEKLFF
>.|TRBJ2-7|.|TRBV7-9
TGTGCCAGCTCCCGGGGGTCTTACGAGCAGTACTTC
CASSRGSYEQYF
>.|TRBJ2-3|TRBD2|TRBV18
TGTGCCAGCTCACCAATTTCAGCGGGACGGGGAGATACGCAGTATTTT
CASSPISAGRGDTQYF
>few|TRBJ2-7|TRBD1|TRBV9
TGTGCCAGCAGCGCCGGGACAGGCCCCTACGAGCAGTACTTC
CASSAGTGPYEQYF
>.|TRBJ1-4|.|TRBV10-3
TGTGCCATCAGACCGGGGGGTCGAGATGAAAAACTGTTTTTT
CAIRPGGRDEKLFF
>.|TRBJ1-1|TRBD1|TRBV2
TGTGCCAGCAAACGAAAACAGGGGACTGAAGCTTTCTTT
CASKRKQGTEAFF
>.|TRBJ1-2|.|TRBV20-1
TGCAGTGTGTCTAACAGAAATGGCTACACCTTC
CSVSNRNGYTF
>.|TRBJ1-1|TRBD1|TRBV6-5
TGTGCCAGCAGCTCCGGACAGGGATGGACTGAAGCTTTCTTT
CASSSGQGWTEAFF
>.|TRBJ1-1|TRBD1|TRBV14
TGTGCCAGCAGGCCACATCCGGGACAGGGCATTTCCACTGAAGCTTTCTTT
CASRPHPGQGISTEAFF
>.|TRBJ2-5|TRBD2|TRBV7-2
TGTGCCAGCAGGTCTAGGCGGGGGGCGGAGGAGACCCAGTACTTC
CASRSRRGAEETQYF
>.|TRBJ1-1|TRBD1|TRBV29-1
TGCAGCGTTGAGGAGACAGGGGGTTTGAACACTGAAGCTTTCTTT
CSVEETGGLNTEAFF
>few|TRBJ2-1|TRBD2|TRBV27
TGTGCCAGCAGGGGACTAGCGGGGGGGAATGAGCAGTTCTTC
CASRGLAGGNEQFF
>once|TRBJ1-2|.|TRBV25-1
TGTGCCAGCAGTGAATTAGGGAGCCTCAGGGGCTACACCTTC
CASSELGSLRGYTF
>.|TRBJ1-1|.|TRBV4-3
TGCGCCAGCAGCCAGGGCCCACGGGATAGTGAAGCTTTCTTT
CASSQGPRDSEAFF
>.|TRBJ1-2|.|TRBV15
TGTGCCACCAGCCCGCGAATTGGGGGGGGCGATGGCTACACCTTC
CATSPRIGGGDGYTF
>once|TRBJ2-2|.|TRBV30
TGTGCCTGGAGTGTACTCGGGCAGGGCACCGGGGAGCTGTTTTTT
CAWSVLGQGTGELFF
>.|TRBJ2-1|.|TRBV7-6
TGTGCCAGCAGCTTAGAAGCGCGTGAGCAGTTCTTC
CASSLEAREQFF
>.|TRBJ1-3|TRBD1|TRBV19
TGTGCCAGTCGAACAGGGGGGAGCTCTGGAAACACCATATATTTT
CASRTGGSSGNTIYF
>.|TRBJ2-1|TRBD2|TRBV19
TGTGCCAGTAGTATTGTCACCCTCACCGCGGGGGGGCGTGGTGAGCAGTTCTTC
CASSIVTLTAGGRGEQFF
>.|TRBJ2-1|TRBD2|TRBV5-6
TGTGCCAGCAGCGAGACGGGGGGTCTCAGCTCCTACAATGAGCAGTTCTTC
CASSETGGLSSYNEQFF
>.|TRBJ1-5|.|TRBV6-5
TGTGCCAGCAGGACAGTCGCTGGCAATCAGCCCCAGCATTTT
CASRTVAGNQPQHF
>.|TRBJ1-2|.|TRBV18
TGTGCCAGCTCACCAACTGGGTATTTGACACAGTATGGCTACACCTTC
CASSPTGYLTQYGYTF
>.|TRBJ1-2|TRBD1|TRBV18
TGTGCCAGCTCAGGCACGGGACAGGGGTATGGCTACACCTTC
CASSGTGQGYGYTF